Sequencing of this TCR beta chain was carried out in a study of response to subunit inactivated influenza vaccine. TCRdb re-called the RT-PCR reads with MiXCR, one entry per CDR3 protein. The sample holds 650,000 to 800,000 distinct CDR3 sequences; approximately 18% are singletons and the top ten take approximately 11%. V shed 5 bases, J shed 1 base, and the junction held 7 bases outside the gene matches. Per the germline V gene, CDR1 is SGHVS and CDR2 is FQNEAQ. This CDR3 has 16 residues. Of note for this clonotype: Its antigen is still unknown.

Study results and caveats: It was suggested by the authors that few new T cells are recruited by each seasonal influenza vaccination.

The genes are TRBV7-8 and TRBJ2-2; 7 bases line up with TRBD2. The TCR sequence derives from a man over 45 who received an inactivated influenza vaccine. The material was PBMCs from blood, obtained 4 to 6 days after vaccination. CDR3 DNA sequence: TGTGCCAGCAGCCCGCTAGCGGCCTTGAACACCGGGGAGCTGTTTTTT. Its protein is CASSPLAALNTGELFF.